This TCR beta chain emerged from a study of cytomegalovirus exposure and HLA in healthy donors (dated by TCRdb to 2016 to 2017). Describing the broader study: An earlier analysis of 587 of the donors reported about 300 Gb of sequence data and some 110 million unique TCR beta sequences obtained from around 190 million T cells. An early release covering 500 to 750 HLA-typed donors comprised approximately 290 gigabases of sequencing data and roughly 85 million unique TCR sequences. Of the approximately 400 genotyped donors, more than 75% were placed in the genetic ancestry cluster associated with self-reported Caucasian donors. The study aimed to test whether signatures of past pathogen exposure could be identified by cataloging public T cell receptors. The study used immunosequencing to profile the T cell repertoires of under 700 subjects and linked those repertoires to cytomegalovirus serostatus. In addition to the first cohort of 666 subjects, a separate validation cohort of approximately 130 different subjects was used. High-throughput TCR immunosequencing, statistical association of individual TCRs with disease status, and machine learning were combined to predict cytomegalovirus infection status. In a later analysis, previously published TCR beta repertoires from more than 500 donors were re-analyzed and high-resolution HLA genotyping was added so that TCR occurrence patterns could be studied. The later analysis used no new phenotypic data to find candidate immune exposures, relying instead on TCR beta sequences and their occurrence across donors. In an earlier analysis of 550 to 700 of the donors, high-throughput TCR beta sequencing was used to judge whether each TCR beta V gene segment behaved as functional or pseudogenic. Donor age, sex, ethnicity and CMV serostatus were collected together with the repertoire data. A later genetic analysis took genome-wide SNP genotypes for about three fifths of the 666 donors and used that subset as a discovery cohort. Every discovery cohort repertoire had been produced on one sequencing platform. HLA typing included class I and class II loci at four-digit resolution. The number of typed donors differed by locus: roughly 629-630 for A, B, C, DRB1 and DQB1; 522 for DQA1; 606 for DPA1; and roughly 450 for DPB1. Four to six DR-DQ haplotypes were handled as single units for association and clustering, since linkage in the cohort was strong. Across roughly 420 genotyped donors of the cohort, an average of roughly 250,000 unique TCR beta nucleotide sequences per donor were sequenced, and 15% to 20% of those sequences were non-productive.

Concerning this clone: Its antigen is unknown. The germline gene is not matched at one end of the junction; a read error may be the cause.

From its cysteine to its phenylalanine, the CDR3 spans 12 amino acids. CDR3 DNA is the only sequence kept; it has 36 bases, read in frame from the first base. CDR1 and CDR2, looked up from the germline V gene, are MNHEY and SVGAGI. The investigation overall reported the following: Because counts were too low, roughly 17 rarely observed V segments, including chromosome 9 orphons, were left out of the earlier analysis of about 500 of the donors. A later genetic analysis associated a missense DCLRE1C variant with V-gene and J-gene trimming of TCR beta chains, and an independent cohort replicated the association. A further reported finding was that TCR beta sequences accurately predicted the HLA-A and HLA-B alleles for most subjects in the first cohort. Correlated functional status among segregating V segments might be attributable to linkage disequilibrium, but an unknown experimental factor could not be ruled out. A cluster of highly shared sequence variants was judged likely to be a technical artifact of the sequencing pipeline. According to a later analysis, most CMV-associated TCR beta chains appeared to be HLA-restricted, and the HLA associations seemed to be driven largely by CMV exposure. A later genetic analysis reported fewer N-insertions in productive TCRs among donors in an Asian-associated ancestry cluster than the roughly 720-donor mean. Roughly uniform sequencing depth across donors was assumed in presence/absence analyses, although this assumption may not hold. A total of 150 to 200 TCR beta chains were listed by the study as associated with cytomegalovirus. A later analysis found that TCR association rates varied across HLA loci, with DRB1 alleles showing the most associated TCRs and HLA-C alleles the fewest. Across donors, most TCR sequences were observed very rarely, whereas some public TCRs were present in many individuals. According to the authors, the approach could potentially be generalized to other disease states and immunological phenotypes. In this cohort, only TCR beta chains were sequenced, and detectable features were limited by the absence of alpha or paired-chain data. Several of the top co-occurrence clusters appeared to be linked to parvovirus B19, influenza, CMV and Epstein-Barr virus, according to a later analysis. A few of the identified cytomegalovirus-associated TCR beta chains were confirmed in vitro to be specific for cytomegalovirus antigens. Some IMGT-functional V segments, including TRBV6-2 and TRBV6-3, could not be told apart with the 87-base-pair reads, so those segments were excluded. The only immune exposure information available for the cohort was CMV serostatus. In a later analysis, HLA-associated TCR beta chains showed more clonal expansion and lower generation probabilities than non-associated chains that were equally common. When HLA alleles, especially DR and DQ, strongly co-occurred, TCR associations were difficult to assign to individual alleles. HLA typing was unavailable for some donors at each locus, so association tests used only the typed subset. An earlier analysis of approximately 590 of the donors showed that most TCR beta V segments appeared in productive rearrangements either about 90% or about 30% of the time, which broadly matched IMGT annotations. In a later analysis, 16,951 TCR beta sequences were associated with specific HLA alleles at a false discovery rate of 0.05. Cytomegalovirus status was reported to be diagnosed by the classifier with high specificity and sensitivity in both the original and validation cohorts.

In total, more than 500 healthy bone marrow donors made up the cohort. All cohort members were sampled while nominally healthy, although unrecorded immune exposures were likely present. The donor was CMV seropositive and belonged to the group of around 300 seropositive cohort members. A peripheral blood sample was provided by each donor, and peripheral blood mononuclear cells were used for TCR beta sequencing. The Qiagen DNeasy Blood Extraction Kit was used to extract genomic DNA from the blood cell samples. The library was generated by the immunoSEQ multiplex PCR assay. For the multiplex PCR, a mixture combining 60 forward primers for TCR Vbeta segments and 13 reverse primers for TCR Jbeta segments was used. Amplification of the CDR3 region of rearranged TCR beta genes was performed with a multiplex PCR assay on genomic DNA. Amplified TCR beta libraries were sequenced as 87-base-pair reads on the Illumina HiSeq System. On the authors' methods: Across the 600 to 700 repertoires, a later analysis counted tens of millions of unique TCR beta chains, approximately 12 million of which were shared by at least two donors. Raw reads were error-corrected and collapsed into unique sequences by a nearest-neighbor algorithm in which closely related sequences were merged to remove PCR and sequencing errors. V, D and J gene segments were assigned by aligning CDR3 sequences to IMGT reference sequences. Each retained sequence needed at least a six-nucleotide match to both a V gene segment and a J gene segment. Rearrangements were called productive when the CDR3 lacked stop codons and stayed in frame with V and J; all others were non-productive. Following IMGT convention, CDR3 was defined as the stretch from the second conserved V-encoded cysteine to the conserved J-encoded phenylalanine. The earlier analysis of 587 of the donors excluded sequences that lacked an unambiguous match to a single V gene segment. In an earlier analysis of approximately 610 of the donors, V segments were called functional above 56.7% productive rearrangements and were called segregating when the between-donor standard deviation exceeded 5%. To diagnose cytomegalovirus status from the catalog of TCR beta chain sequences, a statistical classification framework was built. In a later analysis, TCR nucleotide sequences were compared against IMGT/GENE-DB human TR gene sequences so that V and J genes could be assigned. Using the TCRdist pipeline, a later analysis assigned CDR3 sequences along with most-parsimonious VDJ recombination scenarios. In a later analysis, every TCR beta chain was defined by the combination of its CDR3 amino acid sequence and its V-gene family, and reads without a unique V-gene family were dropped. To address suspected cross-contamination and a sequencing artifact, a later analysis removed some 620 highly shared, low-generation-probability nucleotide sequences. In a later analysis, a clonal expansion index was calculated for each public chain from normalized within-repertoire ranks of inferred template counts. A later analysis computed generation probabilities with a VDJ recombination model fitted to out-of-frame rearrangements, and checked the results against IGoR. A later analysis scored TCR-TCR, TCR-HLA and TCR-CMV co-occurrence with hypergeometric tests, applying a repertoire-size bias correction to TCR pairs. In a later analysis, false discovery rates were estimated by permuting HLA or CMV assignments 20 times. In a later analysis, co-occurring TCRs were grouped with DBSCAN, and TCRdist sequence similarity was added when clustering was performed within HLA-allele-positive subsets. Repertoires with fewer than 30,000 or more than 120,000 public chains, plus five repertoires with anomalous nucleotide sharing, were excluded from co-occurrence clustering. The table comes from immuneACCESS by way of TCRdb, which keeps in-frame sequences with V and J called. Part of the clones is missing from these tables; in studies checked, under half for an unresolved V gene and the rest for unknown reasons. D and trimming come from the DNA, and the V and J calls and clone size come from that table. This sample gives 120,000 or so clones in total; 83% of them show up just once. Together, the top ten hold 3.6% of the sample.

Sequenced: PBMCs. This sequence originates from a middle-aged woman in good health and CMV-seropositive. The V and J segments used are TRBV6-5 and TRBJ1-2; the best D guess is TRBD1, with 5 bases matching. The CDR3 sequence is CASRDINYGHTF. The DNA sequence follows: TGTGCCAGCAGGGACATAAACTATGGCCACACCTTC.